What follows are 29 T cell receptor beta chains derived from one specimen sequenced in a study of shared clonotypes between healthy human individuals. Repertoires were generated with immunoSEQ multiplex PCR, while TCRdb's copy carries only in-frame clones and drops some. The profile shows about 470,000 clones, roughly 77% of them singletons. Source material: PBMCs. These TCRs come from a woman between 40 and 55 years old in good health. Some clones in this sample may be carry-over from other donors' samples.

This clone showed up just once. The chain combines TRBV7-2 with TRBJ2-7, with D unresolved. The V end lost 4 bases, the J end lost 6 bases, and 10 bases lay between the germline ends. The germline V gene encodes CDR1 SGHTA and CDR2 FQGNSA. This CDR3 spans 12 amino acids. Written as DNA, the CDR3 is TGTGCCAGCAGCTCGTACTTCGGCGAGCAGTACTTC. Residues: CASSSYFGEQYF.

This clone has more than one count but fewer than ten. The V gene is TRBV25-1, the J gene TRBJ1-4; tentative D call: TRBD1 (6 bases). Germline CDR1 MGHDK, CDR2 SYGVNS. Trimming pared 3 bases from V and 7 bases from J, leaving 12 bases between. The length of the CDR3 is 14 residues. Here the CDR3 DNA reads TGTGCCAGCAGTGAGACAGGAATCGGTGAAAAACTGTTTTTT. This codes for CASSETGIGEKLFF.

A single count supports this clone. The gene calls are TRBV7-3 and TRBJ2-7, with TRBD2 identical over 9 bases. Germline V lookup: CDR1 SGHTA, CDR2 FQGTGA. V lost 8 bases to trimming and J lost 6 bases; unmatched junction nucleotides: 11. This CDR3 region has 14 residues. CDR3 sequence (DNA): TGTGCCAGCTCTGTCGGTAGCGGGAGTCCCGAGCAGTACTTC. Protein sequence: CASSVGSGSPEQYF.

The CDR3 bases are TGCGCCAGCAGGGAGGGCCGAGGTGAAGCTTTCTTT. It specifies CASREGRGEAFF. The chain employs TRBV5-1 and TRBJ1-1; D remains unclear. Germline loops: CDR1 SGHRS, CDR2 YFSETQ. The V end lost 5 bases, the J end lost 7 bases, and 12 bases lay between the germline ends. CDR3 size: 12 residues.

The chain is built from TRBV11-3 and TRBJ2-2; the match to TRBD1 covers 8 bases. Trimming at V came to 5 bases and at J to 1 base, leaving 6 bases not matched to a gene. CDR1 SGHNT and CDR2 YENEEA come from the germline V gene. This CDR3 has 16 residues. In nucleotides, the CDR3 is TGTGCCAGCAGCCCACGGACAGGGCAGAACACCGGGGAGCTGTTTTTT. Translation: CASSPRTGQNTGELFF.

The CDR3 nucleotides read TGTGCCAGCAGCTTACGGATGATGAACACTGAAGCTTTCTTT. It translates to CASSLRMMNTEAFF. The chain uses TRBV7-6 and TRBJ1-1; unclear D gene. Germline CDR1 is SGHVS and CDR2 is FNYEAQ. Trimming took off 2 bases at V and 0 bases at J, with 7 bases between the two ends. This CDR3 is built from 14 residues.

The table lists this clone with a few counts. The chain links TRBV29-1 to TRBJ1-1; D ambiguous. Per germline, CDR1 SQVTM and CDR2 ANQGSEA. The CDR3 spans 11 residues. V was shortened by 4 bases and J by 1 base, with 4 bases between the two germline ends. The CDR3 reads CSVGSNTEAFF. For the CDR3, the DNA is TGCAGCGTTGGGTCGAACACTGAAGCTTTCTTT.

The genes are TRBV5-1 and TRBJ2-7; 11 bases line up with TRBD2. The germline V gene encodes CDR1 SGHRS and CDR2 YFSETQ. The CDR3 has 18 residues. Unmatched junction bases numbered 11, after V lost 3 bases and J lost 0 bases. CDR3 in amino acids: CASSSDRGTSGGSYEQYF. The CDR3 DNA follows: TGCGCCAGCAGCTCCGACAGGGGGACTAGCGGAGGCTCCTACGAGCAGTACTTC.

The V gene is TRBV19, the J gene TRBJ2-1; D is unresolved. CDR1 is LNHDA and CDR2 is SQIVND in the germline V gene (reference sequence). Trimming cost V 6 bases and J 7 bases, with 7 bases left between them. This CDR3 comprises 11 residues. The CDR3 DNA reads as TGTGCCAGTAGCGACTGGAATGAGCAGTTCTTC. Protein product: CASSDWNEQFF.

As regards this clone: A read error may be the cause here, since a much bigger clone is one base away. The CDR3 reads CASSMFLGSEELFF. CDR3 sequence (DNA): TGTGCCAGTAGTATGTTTCTAGGGAGCGAGGAGCTGTTTTTT. The chain recombines TRBV19 with TRBJ2-2; possibly TRBD2 for D (5 bases). V was trimmed by 3 bases and J by 10 bases, leaving 15 bases between them. Germline V gene lookup returns CDR1 LNHDA and CDR2 SQIVND (reference sequence). The CDR3 totals 14 residues.

CDR3 in amino acids: CASSLDRYGTRSTDTQYF. The CDR3 DNA follows: TGTGCCAGCAGCTTAGATCGGTATGGGACTAGAAGCACAGATACGCAGTATTTT. This rearrangement joins TRBV11-2 to TRBJ2-3; the match to TRBD2 covers 8 bases. The CDR3 runs to 18 residues. V lost 0 bases and J lost 0; bases outside the gene matches: 8. The germline V gene encodes CDR1 SGHAT and CDR2 FQNNGV. Drawing the rest from reference TRBV11-2 and TRBJ2-3, the complete variable domain is EAGVAQSPRYKIIEKRQSVAFWCNPISGHATLYWYQQILGQGPKLLIQFQNNGVVDDSQLPKDRFSAERLKGVDSTLKIQPAKLEDSAVYLCASSLDRYGTRSTDTQYFGPGTRLTVL.

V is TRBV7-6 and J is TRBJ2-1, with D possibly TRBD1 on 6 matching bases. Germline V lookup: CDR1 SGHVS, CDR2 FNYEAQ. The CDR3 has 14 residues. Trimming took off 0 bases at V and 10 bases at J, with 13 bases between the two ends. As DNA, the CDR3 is TGTGCCAGCAGCTTAGCAGGGGGAAACAGGGAGCAGTTCTTC. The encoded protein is CASSLAGGNREQFF.

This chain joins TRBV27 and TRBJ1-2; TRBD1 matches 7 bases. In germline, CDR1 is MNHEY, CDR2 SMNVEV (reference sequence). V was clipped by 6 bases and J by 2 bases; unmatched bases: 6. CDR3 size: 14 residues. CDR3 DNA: TGTGCCAGCAGCCACAGGGGCTTGAACTATGGCTACACCTTC. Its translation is CASSHRGLNYGYTF.

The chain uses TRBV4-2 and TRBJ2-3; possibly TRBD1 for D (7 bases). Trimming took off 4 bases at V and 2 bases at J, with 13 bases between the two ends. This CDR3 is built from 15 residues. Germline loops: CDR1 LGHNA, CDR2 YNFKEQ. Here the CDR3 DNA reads TGTGCCAGCAGCCCAGGGGGGCAGATCACAGATACGCAGTATTTT. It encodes CASSPGGQITDTQYF.

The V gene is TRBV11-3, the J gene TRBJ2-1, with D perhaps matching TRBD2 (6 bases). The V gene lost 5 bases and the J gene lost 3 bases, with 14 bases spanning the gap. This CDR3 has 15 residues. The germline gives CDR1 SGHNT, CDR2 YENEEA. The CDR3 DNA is TGTGCCAGCAGCCCTGGGGGTAGCGGCTACAATGAGCAGTTCTTC. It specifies CASSPGGSGYNEQFF.

CDR3 coding DNA: TGTGCCAGCTCAGGACGGCGTAATGAAAAACTGTTTTTT. The encoded protein is CASSGRRNEKLFF. The V gene is TRBV18, the J gene TRBJ1-4; D remains unclear. This CDR3 has 13 residues. V lost 5 bases and J lost 4, with 8 bases in between. In germline, CDR1 is KGHSH, CDR2 LQKENI.

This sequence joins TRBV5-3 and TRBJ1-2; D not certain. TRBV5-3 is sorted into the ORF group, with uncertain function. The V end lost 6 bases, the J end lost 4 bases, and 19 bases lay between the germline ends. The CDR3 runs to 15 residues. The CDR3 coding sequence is TGTGCCAGAACTGATTGCGGGTGTCGGTCCTATGGCTACACCTTC. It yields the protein CARTDCGCRSYGYTF.

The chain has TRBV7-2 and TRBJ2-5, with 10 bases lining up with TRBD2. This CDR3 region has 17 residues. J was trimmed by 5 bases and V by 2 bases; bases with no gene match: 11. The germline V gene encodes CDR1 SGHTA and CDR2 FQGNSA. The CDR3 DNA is TGTGCCAGCAGCTTAAACCCTAGCGGGAGCGAAGGGGAGACCCAGTACTTC. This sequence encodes CASSLNPSGSEGETQYF.

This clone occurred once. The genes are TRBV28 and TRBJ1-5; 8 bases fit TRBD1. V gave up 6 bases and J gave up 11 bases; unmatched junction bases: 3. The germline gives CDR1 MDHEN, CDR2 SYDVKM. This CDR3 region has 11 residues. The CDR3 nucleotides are TGTGCCAGCAGCTCGACAGGGGCCCAGCATTTT. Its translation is CASSSTGAQHF.

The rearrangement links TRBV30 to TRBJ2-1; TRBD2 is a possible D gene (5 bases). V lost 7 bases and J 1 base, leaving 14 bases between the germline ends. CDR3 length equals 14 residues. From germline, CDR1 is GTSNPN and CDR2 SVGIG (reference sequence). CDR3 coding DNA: TGTGCCTCTCCATCCGGAGGTTCCTACAATGAGCAGTTCTTC. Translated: CASPSGGSYNEQFF.

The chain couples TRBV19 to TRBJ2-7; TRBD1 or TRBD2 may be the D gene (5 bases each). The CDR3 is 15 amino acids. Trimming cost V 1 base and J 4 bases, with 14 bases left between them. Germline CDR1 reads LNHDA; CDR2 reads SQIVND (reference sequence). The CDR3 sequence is CASSIVLGTQYEQYF. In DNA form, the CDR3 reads TGTGCCAGTAGTATAGTACTTGGGACGCAATACGAGCAGTACTTC.

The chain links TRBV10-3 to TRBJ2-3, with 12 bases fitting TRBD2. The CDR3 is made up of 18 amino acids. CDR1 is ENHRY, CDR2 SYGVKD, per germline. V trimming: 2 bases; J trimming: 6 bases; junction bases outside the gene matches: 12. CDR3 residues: CAISESLAGGPVADTQYF. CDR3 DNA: TGTGCCATCAGTGAGAGCCTAGCGGGAGGGCCTGTGGCGGATACGCAGTATTTT.

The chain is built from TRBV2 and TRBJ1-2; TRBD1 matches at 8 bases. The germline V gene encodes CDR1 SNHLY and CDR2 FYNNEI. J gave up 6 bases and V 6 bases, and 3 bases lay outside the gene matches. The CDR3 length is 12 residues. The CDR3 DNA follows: TGTGCCAGCAGGGGGACAGGAGATGGCTACACCTTC. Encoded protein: CASRGTGDGYTF. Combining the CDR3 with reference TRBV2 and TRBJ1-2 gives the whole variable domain EPEVTQTPSHQVTQMGQEVILRCVPISNHLYFYWYRQILGQKVEFLVSFYNNEISEKSEIFDDQFSVERPDGSNFTLKIRSTKLEDSAMYFCASRGTGDGYTFGSGTRLTVV.

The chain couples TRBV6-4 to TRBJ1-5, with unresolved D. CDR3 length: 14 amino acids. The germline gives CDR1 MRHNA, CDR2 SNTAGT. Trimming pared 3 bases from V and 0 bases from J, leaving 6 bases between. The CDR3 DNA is TGTGCCAGCAGTGAGGGGTATAGCAATCAGCCCCAGCATTTT. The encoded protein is CASSEGYSNQPQHF.

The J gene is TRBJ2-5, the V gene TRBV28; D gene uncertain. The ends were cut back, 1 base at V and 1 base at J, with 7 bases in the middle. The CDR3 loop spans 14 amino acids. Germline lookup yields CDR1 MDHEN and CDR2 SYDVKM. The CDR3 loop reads CASSLYLIQETQYF. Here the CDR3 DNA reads TGTGCCAGCAGTTTATATCTGATCCAAGAGACCCAGTACTTC.

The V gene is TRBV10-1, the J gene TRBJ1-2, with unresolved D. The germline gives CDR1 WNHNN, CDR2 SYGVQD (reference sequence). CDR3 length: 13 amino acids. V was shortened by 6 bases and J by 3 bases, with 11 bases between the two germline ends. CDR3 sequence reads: CASSAGPDYGYTF. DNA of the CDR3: TGCGCCAGCAGCGCAGGACCGGACTATGGCTACACCTTC.

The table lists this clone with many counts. CDR3 residues: CAISGQLLDTQYF. CDR3 bases: TGTGCCATCTCTGGACAGCTTCTAGATACGCAGTATTTT. The chain has TRBV10-3 and TRBJ2-3, with D possibly matching TRBD1 (6 bases). V dropped 8 bases and J dropped 5 bases, with 14 bases sitting between them. The CDR3 extends over 13 amino acids. Germline loops: CDR1 ENHRY, CDR2 SYGVKD.

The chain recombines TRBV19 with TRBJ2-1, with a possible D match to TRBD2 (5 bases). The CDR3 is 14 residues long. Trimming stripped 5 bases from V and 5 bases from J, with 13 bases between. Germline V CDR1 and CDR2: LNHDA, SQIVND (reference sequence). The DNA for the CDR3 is TGTGCCAGTAGTCTTACCGGGAACAACAATGAGCAGTTCTTC. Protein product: CASSLTGNNNEQFF.

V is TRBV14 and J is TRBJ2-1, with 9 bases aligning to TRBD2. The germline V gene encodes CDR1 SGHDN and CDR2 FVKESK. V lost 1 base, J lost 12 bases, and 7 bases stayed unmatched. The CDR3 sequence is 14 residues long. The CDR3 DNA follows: TGTGCCAGCAGCCAAGGACTAGCGGCCCCCGGGCAGTTCTTC. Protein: CASSQGLAAPGQFF. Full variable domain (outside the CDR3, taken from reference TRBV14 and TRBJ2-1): EAGVTQFPSHSVIEKGQTVTLRCDPISGHDNLYWYRRVMGKEIKFLLHFVKESKQDESGMPNNRFLAERTGGTYSTLKVQPAELEDSGVYFCASSQGLAAPGQFFGPGTRLTVL.